Listed below are T cell receptor beta chains from one sample, sequenced in a study of cytomegalovirus exposure and HLA in healthy donors. Here immunoSEQ multiplex PCR was the method, and the copy in TCRdb shows in-frame clones only, minus some. The table records some 180,000 clones, approximately 70% of them present only once. Material: PBMCs. The receptors originated from a woman younger than 45 in good health and CMV-seronegative. Each CDR3 is given with its conserved first and last residue. D genes are given only for firm matches. Some rows mark clone size as missing; the rest say once, few, many or name a class of expanded clone.

d_gene	v_gene	j_gene	abundance	CDR3aa	CDR3nt
.	TRBV5-4	TRBJ2-3	.	CASSPGGPAGDTQYF	TGTGCCAGCAGCCCGGGTGGCCCGGCGGGAGATACGCAGTATTTT
TRBD1	TRBV4-2	TRBJ1-3	few	CASSLDRAERNTIYF	TGTGCCAGCAGCCTCGACAGGGCCGAAAGAAACACCATATATTTT
.	TRBV7-9	TRBJ1-4	once	CASSLDRTRAEKLFF	TGTGCCAGCAGCTTAGATCGGACCAGGGCCGAAAAACTGTTTTTT
.	TRBV5-6	TRBJ2-7	.	CASSLPSPGGEQYF	TGTGCCAGCAGTTTACCCTCCCCCGGCGGCGAGCAGTACTTC
.	TRBV7-2	TRBJ1-3	.	CASSRWRLSSGNTIYF	TGTGCCAGCAGCCGCTGGCGACTTAGCTCTGGAAACACCATATATTTT
.	TRBV2	TRBJ2-7	.	CASMRSYEQYF	TGTGCCAGCATGAGAAGCTACGAGCAGTACTTC
TRBD1	TRBV19	TRBJ1-2	few	CASRTGGAQDYGYTF	TGTGCCAGTAGAACAGGGGGCGCTCAGGACTATGGCTACACCTTC
TRBD2	TRBV19	TRBJ2-2	.	CASSITSGRGVAGELFF	TGTGCCAGTAGTATAACTAGCGGGAGAGGGGTGGCCGGGGAGCTGTTTTTT
.	TRBV2	TRBJ1-1	.	CASNLQGGDTEAFF	TGTGCCAGCAACCTACAGGGAGGGGACACTGAAGCTTTCTTT
.	TRBV9	TRBJ2-3	few	CASSPSRSGWDTQYF	TGTGCCAGCAGCCCCTCCCGAAGCGGGTGGGATACGCAGTATTTT
.	TRBV9	TRBJ2-7	once	CASSVEGQAEEQYF	TGTGCCAGCAGCGTAGAGGGGCAGGCTGAAGAGCAGTACTTC
TRBD1	TRBV19	TRBJ2-7	.	CASSAIRQGGEQYF	TGTGCCAGTAGTGCAATCCGACAGGGTGGCGAGCAGTACTTC
.	TRBV25-1	TRBJ2-4	.	CASSEFGELAKNIQYF	TGTGCCAGCAGTGAATTTGGGGAGTTAGCCAAAAACATTCAGTACTTC
.	TRBV15	TRBJ1-2	once	CATSRPRGALNYGYTF	TGTGCCACCAGCAGACCCCGGGGAGCCTTGAACTATGGCTACACCTTC
.	TRBV27	TRBJ1-1	.	CASTTVRGTEAFF	TGTGCCAGCACTACGGTTAGGGGCACTGAAGCTTTCTTT
TRBD1	TRBV4-1	TRBJ1-2	.	CASSQENWAGTGGYGYTF	TGCGCCAGCAGCCAAGAAAATTGGGCCGGGACAGGGGGCTATGGCTACACCTTC
.	TRBV11-2	TRBJ2-1	.	CASSLTLSSYNEQFF	TGTGCCAGCAGCTTGACTCTTAGCTCCTACAATGAGCAGTTCTTC
.	TRBV6-6	TRBJ1-4	.	CASSSRQGEKLFF	TGTGCCAGCAGTTCACGGCAGGGGGAAAAACTGTTTTTT
TRBD1	TRBV7-2	TRBJ2-3	.	CASSYGQVAGDTQYF	TGTGCCAGCAGCTACGGACAGGTGGCGGGAGATACGCAGTATTTT
.	TRBV10-3	TRBJ2-3	.	CAISEQASTDTQYF	TGTGCCATCAGTGAACAGGCTAGCACAGATACGCAGTATTTT
TRBD1	TRBV15	TRBJ2-3	.	CATSREIGTGGADTQYF	TGTGCCACCAGCAGAGAAATTGGAACAGGGGGCGCAGATACGCAGTATTTT
TRBD1	TRBV11-3	TRBJ2-4	.	CASSPGTGVTNIQYF	TGTGCCAGCAGCCCGGGGACAGGGGTTACAAACATTCAGTACTTC
.	TRBV19	TRBJ1-1	few	CASKEGTPSRGAFF	TGTGCCAGTAAAGAGGGGACACCCAGCCGGGGAGCTTTCTTT
TRBD1	TRBV5-4	TRBJ1-1	.	CASSSGQALNTEAFF	TGTGCCAGCAGCTCCGGACAGGCCCTTAACACTGAAGCTTTCTTT
.	TRBV25-1	TRBJ1-4	.	CASSVPAQIGASNEKLFF	TGTGCCAGCAGTGTACCGGCTCAAATAGGGGCATCTAATGAAAAACTGTTTTTT
.	TRBV2	TRBJ1-1	.	CASRSGGRGAEAFF	TGTGCCAGCAGGTCCGGGGGCCGGGGGGCTGAAGCTTTCTTT
TRBD2	TRBV7-3	TRBJ2-3	.	CASSLTGTSGTDTQYF	TGTGCCAGCAGCTTGACCGGGACTAGCGGCACAGATACGCAGTATTTT
.	TRBV6-1	TRBJ2-7	.	CASSEEGEEILTEQYF	TGTGCCAGCAGTGAAGAAGGGGAGGAGATCCTTACCGAGCAGTACTTC
.	TRBV7-2	TRBJ1-2	.	CASSLVRTGRVNYGYTF	TGTGCCAGCAGCTTAGTCAGAACAGGGAGGGTGAATTATGGCTACACCTTC
.	TRBV19	TRBJ1-1	.	CASSTTMNTEAFF	TGTGCCAGTAGCACGACTATGAACACTGAAGCTTTCTTT
.	TRBV2	TRBJ2-6	.	CASSVESSGANVLTF	TGTGCCAGCAGTGTTGAGAGCTCTGGGGCCAACGTCCTGACTTTC
.	TRBV14	TRBJ2-3	.	CASSQDPPSSSDTQYF	TGTGCCAGCAGCCAAGATCCCCCCTCTAGTTCAGATACGCAGTATTTT
TRBD1	TRBV10-2	TRBJ2-7	.	CASSHSDGGGQGTYEQYF	TGCGCCAGCAGTCACTCCGACGGTGGGGGACAGGGTACCTACGAGCAGTACTTC
.	TRBV27	TRBJ2-7	.	CASSSVLAEYEQYF	TGTGCCAGCAGTTCGGTACTAGCTGAGTACGAGCAGTACTTC
.	TRBV7-3	TRBJ1-1	.	CASSPAGYDTEAFF	TGTGCCAGCAGCCCCGCAGGGTACGACACTGAAGCTTTCTTT
.	TRBV19	TRBJ2-7	.	CATSGTPSYEQYF	TGTGCCACCTCCGGGACACCCTCCTACGAGCAGTACTTC
.	TRBV11-2	TRBJ1-1	.	CASSLLRGLDTEAFF	TGTGCCAGCAGCCTCCTCAGGGGCTTAGACACTGAAGCTTTCTTT
.	TRBV2	TRBJ1-5	.	CASSVVTGTYVGNQPQHF	TGTGCCAGCAGTGTTGTTACAGGGACATATGTAGGCAATCAGCCCCAGCATTTT
.	TRBV5-8	TRBJ1-2	.	CASSLNRMTNYGYTF	TGTGCCAGCAGCTTGAACAGAATGACCAACTATGGCTACACCTTC
.	TRBV2	TRBJ2-2	.	CASRLMNTGELFF	TGTGCCAGCAGACTGATGAACACCGGGGAGCTGTTTTTT
.	TRBV30	TRBJ1-2	.	CAWEGVGYGYTF	TGTGCCTGGGAGGGCGTGGGCTATGGCTACACCTTC
.	TRBV4-3	TRBJ2-7	.	CASSQGGVHEQYF	TGCGCCAGCAGCCAAGGGGGGGTCCACGAGCAGTACTTC
TRBD1	TRBV27	TRBJ1-2	.	CASSFSPIGTGNYGYTF	TGTGCCAGCAGTTTTTCCCCTATCGGGACAGGGAACTATGGCTACACCTTC
.	TRBV5-1	TRBJ2-2	.	CASSLTGGETGELFF	TGCGCCAGCAGCTTGACAGGGGGGGAAACCGGGGAGCTGTTTTTT
TRBD2	TRBV19	TRBJ2-1	.	CASSAGLAGRYEQFF	TGTGCCAGTAGTGCTGGACTAGCGGGGAGATATGAGCAGTTCTTC
TRBD2	TRBV9	TRBJ2-3	.	CASSGRLAGGHSDTQYF	TGTGCCAGCAGCGGCAGACTAGCGGGGGGGCATTCAGATACGCAGTATTTT
TRBD2	TRBV7-2	TRBJ2-1	few	CASSLVLAGGWDEQFF	TGTGCCAGCAGCTTAGTACTAGCGGGAGGGTGGGATGAGCAGTTCTTC
TRBD1	TRBV7-9	TRBJ2-5	few	CASTPQGERETQYF	TGTGCCAGCACCCCTCAGGGGGAACGGGAGACCCAGTACTTC
TRBD2	TRBV11-1	TRBJ2-1	once	CASSLPRTSGRPRNEQFF	TGTGCCAGCAGCTTACCACGGACTAGCGGGAGACCTCGCAATGAGCAGTTCTTC
.	TRBV4-2	TRBJ1-2	.	CASSQEGGWQGRYGYTF	TGTGCCAGCAGCCAAGAGGGGGGATGGCAGGGAAGGTATGGCTACACCTTC
TRBD2	TRBV5-1	TRBJ2-7	.	CASSLGGLAGGRVEQYF	TGCGCCAGCAGCTTGGGGGGACTAGCGGGGGGAAGGGTCGAGCAGTACTTC
.	TRBV4-1	TRBJ2-7	.	CASSQDPIRRKGSYEQYF	TGCGCCAGCAGCCAAGATCCCATAAGACGGAAGGGGTCCTACGAGCAGTACTTC
TRBD2	TRBV11-2	TRBJ2-1	few	CASSLEGQTSGRQFF	TGTGCCAGCAGCTTAGAGGGCCAGACTAGCGGGAGGCAGTTCTTC
.	TRBV27	TRBJ2-7	.	CASGLTEYEQYF	TGTGCCAGCGGCCTGACAGAGTACGAGCAGTACTTC